A selection of T cell receptor beta chains follows, all from one sample in a study of T cells after yellow fever vaccination. TCRdb used MiXCR to reprocess the 5' RACE reads, holding one entry per CDR3 protein. This table has 40,000 to 50,000 distinct CDR3 sequences, 6.8% appearing once. This specimen consisted of CD8+ T cells not binding an NS4B(214-222) dextramer, sorted from PBMCs, obtained 45 days after the yellow fever booster vaccination. These receptor sequences come from a man aged 25 to 40 who received the YFV17D yellow fever vaccine. Both conserved end residues are part of each CDR3. The D gene is left open where the match is weak. Part of the rows lack a size; the others show once, few, many or a class for expanded clones.

TRBV27,-,TRBJ2-2,many,CASSLFGELFF,TGTGCCAGCAGTTTATTTGGGGAGCTGTTTTTT
TRBV7-2,-,TRBJ2-7,many,CASSLEWNEQYF,TGTGCCAGCAGCTTAGAGTGGAACGAGCAGTACTTC
TRBV29-1,-,TRBJ1-1,-,CSVGPGAENTEAFF,TGCAGCGTTGGCCCAGGAGCTGAGAACACTGAAGCTTTCTTT
TRBV24-1,-,TRBJ2-3,many,CATGPGGQREQYF,TGTGCCACCGGCCCGGGGGGCCAGAGAGAGCAGTATTTT
TRBV20-1,TRBD1,TRBJ1-1,many,CSARGRQGLAEAFF,TGCAGTGCTAGAGGTAGACAGGGTCTCGCTGAAGCTTTCTTT
TRBV2,-,TRBJ2-3,many,CASSGRVATDTQYF,TGTGCCAGCAGTGGCAGGGTGGCGACAGATACGCAGTATTTT
TRBV7-2,-,TRBJ2-3,many,CASSLAGGGSRADTQYF,TGTGCCAGCAGCTTAGCGGGGGGCGGGAGTCGGGCAGATACGCAGTATTTT
TRBV27,-,TRBJ2-1,many,CASSHLRYNEQFF,TGTGCCAGCAGTCACTTGCGCTACAATGAGCAGTTCTTC
TRBV6-5,-,TRBJ1-1,many,CASSQIQTTEAFF,TGTGCCAGCAGCCAAATACAAACCACTGAAGCTTTCTTT
TRBV7-9,-,TRBJ1-2,few,CASSLGGAANYGYTF,TGTGCCAGCTCCCTGGGCGGGGCAGCGAACTATGGCTACACCTTC
TRBV4-3,-,TRBJ1-2,many,CASSQHENYGYTF,TGCGCCAGCAGCCAACACGAGAACTATGGCTACACCTTC
TRBV20-1,-,TRBJ1-1,many,CSAINTEAFF,TGCAGTGCCATTAACACTGAAGCTTTCTTT
TRBV6-5,-,TRBJ1-3,-,CASSYSSGSGNTIYF,TGTGCCAGCAGTTACTCCAGTGGTTCTGGAAACACCATATATTTT
TRBV28,-,TRBJ2-3,many,CASSLRSGDTQYF,TGTGCCAGCAGTTTACGTAGCGGAGATACGCAGTATTTT
TRBV4-3,TRBD2,TRBJ2-5,many,CASSSTSGPQETQYF,TGCGCCAGCAGCTCGACTAGCGGTCCCCAAGAGACCCAGTACTTC
TRBV20-1,TRBD1,TRBJ2-7,many,CSARDRSYEQYF,TGCAGTGCTAGGGACAGGAGCTACGAGCAGTACTTC
TRBV4-3,-,TRBJ2-7,many,CASSQAQKYEQYF,TGCGCCAGCAGCCAAGCCCAGAAATACGAGCAGTACTTC
TRBV6-2/TRBV6-3,TRBD2,TRBJ2-1,many,CASSYASGYNEQFF,TGTGCCAGCAGTTACGCTAGCGGTTACAATGAGCAGTTCTTC
TRBV29-1,-,TRBJ2-1,-,CSVEVPRFPYNEQFF,TGCAGCGTTGAAGTCCCCAGATTCCCCTACAATGAGCAGTTCTTC
TRBV13,TRBD2,TRBJ2-7,-,CASSLDGGGGYEQYF,TGTGCCAGCAGCTTAGACGGGGGGGGCGGGTACGAGCAGTACTTC
TRBV20-1,TRBD2,TRBJ2-1,many,CSARKNAGGPINEQFF,TGCAGTGCTAGAAAGAATGCGGGAGGGCCGATCAATGAGCAGTTCTTC
TRBV12-3/TRBV12-4,-,TRBJ1-5,many,CASSLWLENQPQHF,TGTGCCAGCAGTTTATGGTTGGAAAATCAGCCCCAGCATTTT
TRBV6-2/TRBV6-3,-,TRBJ2-1,many,CASSSGVLYNEQFF,TGTGCCAGCAGTTCAGGGGTCCTTTACAATGAGCAGTTCTTC
TRBV7-9,-,TRBJ2-7,many,CASSSPLNSGYEQYF,TGTGCCAGCAGCTCCCCGTTGAATAGCGGCTACGAGCAGTACTTC
TRBV11-2,TRBD1,TRBJ2-1,many,CASSLDRGYYNEQFF,TGTGCCAGCAGCTTAGACAGGGGGTACTACAATGAGCAGTTCTTC
TRBV10-3,TRBD2,TRBJ2-7,many,CAITRTSGDYEQYF,TGTGCCATCACTCGGACTAGCGGAGATTACGAGCAGTACTTC
TRBV7-9,-,TRBJ1-2,-,CASSFQGGYGYTF,TGTGCCAGCAGCTTTCAGGGTGGCTATGGCTACACCTTC
TRBV6-5,-,TRBJ1-4,many,CASSQRVSGEKLFF,TGTGCCAGCAGCCAGAGAGTATCGGGTGAAAAACTGTTTTTT